This T cell receptor (beta chain) was identified in a study of radiotherapy plus CTLA-4 blockade in lung cancer. This CDR3 region has 14 residues. V was cut by 8 bases and J by 0 bases, with 11 bases left in between. CDR1 is LNHDA and CDR2 is SQIVND in the germline V gene (reference sequence). This clone was seen only once. The data were produced by immunoSEQ multiplex PCR, yet TCRdb's version contains in-frame clones alone and is incomplete. The sample has 71,000 or so clones, roughly 86% seen once. Sequencing used peripheral blood, obtained from a patient treated with radiotherapy plus ipilimumab. This chain joins TRBV19 and TRBJ1-5; D remains ambiguous. The TCR was taken from a human donor with non-small cell lung cancer who had stable disease on radiotherapy plus ipilimumab. The CDR3 reads CASETLYSNQPQHF. Written as DNA, the CDR3 is TGTGCCAGTGAGACACTTTATAGCAATCAGCCCCAGCATTTT. Drawing the rest from reference TRBV19 and TRBJ1-5, the complete variable domain is DGGITQSPKYLFRKEGQNVTLSCEQNLNHDAMYWYRQDPGQGLRLIYYSQIVNDFQKGDIAEGYSVSREKKESFPLTVTSAQKNPTAFYLCASETLYSNQPQHFGDGTRLSIL.